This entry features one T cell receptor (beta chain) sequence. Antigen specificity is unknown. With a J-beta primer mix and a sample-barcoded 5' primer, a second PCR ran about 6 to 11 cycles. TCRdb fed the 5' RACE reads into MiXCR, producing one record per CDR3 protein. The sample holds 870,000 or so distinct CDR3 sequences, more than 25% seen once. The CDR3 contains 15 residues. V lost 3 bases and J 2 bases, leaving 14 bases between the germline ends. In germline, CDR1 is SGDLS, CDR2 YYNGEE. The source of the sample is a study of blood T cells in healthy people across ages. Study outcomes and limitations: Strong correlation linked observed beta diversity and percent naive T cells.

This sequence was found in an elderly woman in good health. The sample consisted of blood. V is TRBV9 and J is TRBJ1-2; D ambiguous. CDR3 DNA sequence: TGTGCCAGCAGCGCGCGGGCAGGAATAAACTATGGCTACACCTTC. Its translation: CASSARAGINYGYTF.